The sequence of this T cell receptor (beta chain) was determined in a study of T cell changes during pregnancy in multiple sclerosis. The length of the CDR3 is 16 residues. With 3 bases clipped from V and 7 bases from J, the junction kept 15 bases outside the gene matches. Germline lookup yields CDR1 GTSNPN and CDR2 SVGIG (reference sequence). Method: immunoSEQ multiplex PCR; TCRdb's copy keeps in-frame clones and lacks some. Of about 44,000 clones listed, 75% to 95% are singletons. This clone was recorded once. This sequence originates from a female donor with multiple sclerosis, enrolled in a pregnancy study. The chain employs TRBV30 and TRBJ2-1, with 7 bases identical to TRBD2. The source material was CD4+ T cells from peripheral blood mononuclear cells, sampled before pregnancy. The CDR3, as DNA: TGTGCCTGGAGCTCCCCCCTACGCGGGAGTAGGAATGAGCAGTTCTTC. It translates to CAWSSPLRGSRNEQFF.